The 23 T cell receptor beta chains given below trace back to one sample, sequenced in a study of cytomegalovirus exposure and HLA in healthy donors. The PCR was carried out with 60 Vbeta primers and 13 Jbeta primers. The assay was immunoSEQ multiplex PCR, and TCRdb's table has in-frame clones only and misses some. The sample shows some 200,000 clones, over 80% of them seen only once. Material for sequencing was PBMCs. These receptor sequences come from a man over 45 in good health and CMV-seronegative.

DNA for the CDR3: TGTGCCAGCAGTGACGCAGGACAGGGGGCCACAGATACGCAGTATTTT. This codes for CASSDAGQGATDTQYF. V and J are TRBV9 and TRBJ2-3, with 11 bases that match TRBD1. CDR1 and CDR2 from the germline V gene are SGDLS and YYNGEE. The trim removed 5 bases at V and 2 bases at J, leaving 7 bases unmatched. The CDR3 is 16 residues long.

This chain uses TRBV2 with TRBJ2-1, with TRBD2 matching 12 bases. V lost 6 bases and J lost 4; bases outside the gene matches: 10. The CDR3 runs 17 residues. From germline, CDR1 is SNHLY and CDR2 FYNNEI. The CDR3 nucleotides read TGTGCCAGCAGCTACCGACTAGCGGGAGAGGAGTACAATGAGCAGTTCTTC. This sequence encodes CASSYRLAGEEYNEQFF.

The chain joins TRBV27 to TRBJ2-3; 9 bases match TRBD1. This CDR3 comprises 15 residues. V lost 1 base to trimming and J lost 2 bases; unmatched junction nucleotides: 1. Germline-derived CDR1 and CDR2 are MNHEY and SMNVEV (reference sequence). The chain's CDR3 is CASSLWTGDTDTQYF. The CDR3 bases are TGTGCCAGCAGTTTATGGACAGGGGACACAGATACGCAGTATTTT.

CDR3 coding DNA: TGTGCCAGCCGTAGCGGGAGGTCTCCCTACGAGCAGTACTTC. It encodes CASRSGRSPYEQYF. The chain carries TRBV2 and TRBJ2-7; the match to TRBD2 covers 10 bases. The CDR3 contains 14 residues. Germline CDR1 reads SNHLY; CDR2 reads FYNNEI. V dropped 8 bases and J dropped 2; count of bases not matched to a gene: 6.

This clone has more than one count but fewer than ten. The chain links TRBV6-4 to TRBJ2-3; D unresolved. Germline CDR1 reads MRHNA; CDR2 reads SNTAGT. Trimming cost V 0 bases and J 0 bases, with 7 bases left between them. The CDR3 sequence is 15 residues long. CDR3 nucleotide sequence: TGTGCCAGCAGTGACTCTTACAGCAGCACAGATACGCAGTATTTT. This sequence encodes CASSDSYSSTDTQYF.

The rearrangement joins TRBV11-3 to TRBJ1-1; 7 bases agree with TRBD1. Looked up from germline, CDR1 is SGHNT and CDR2 is YENEEA. The CDR3 is made up of 13 amino acids. The V and J ends lost 1 base and 11 bases, in that order; junction bases with no gene match: 7. The CDR3 here is CASSLGPGQRAFF. The CDR3 coding sequence is TGTGCCAGCAGCTTAGGGCCGGGACAGCGGGCTTTCTTT.

This chain joins TRBV6-1 and TRBJ1-2; 12 bases align to TRBD1. Looked up from germline, CDR1 is MNHNS and CDR2 is SASEGT. This CDR3 contains 14 residues. V lost 6 bases and J lost 5; bases outside the gene matches: 4. CDR3 DNA sequence: TGTGCCAGCAGGGGACAGGGGGCAAGGTATGGCTACACCTTC. Its protein product is CASRGQGARYGYTF.

This clone was seen more than once but under ten times. V usage is TRBV19 and J usage is TRBJ1-5, with 8 bases aligning to TRBD1. Unmatched junction bases numbered 2, after V lost 4 bases and J lost 6 bases. The CDR3 totals 13 residues. Germline CDR1 is LNHDA and CDR2 is SQIVND (reference sequence). CDR3 bases: TGTGCCAGTAGTACCCAGGGGGCTCAGCCCCAGCATTTT. This gives the protein CASSTQGAQPQHF.

The CDR3 DNA is TGTGCCAGCTCACCGACAGCCACCGGGGAGCTGTTTTTT. As protein: CASSPTATGELFF. The V and J genes are TRBV18 and TRBJ2-2; possible D gene TRBD1, 5 bases. Trimming took off 3 bases at V and 4 bases at J, with 6 bases between the two ends. CDR1 and CDR2 from the germline V gene are KGHSH and LQKENI. This CDR3 has 13 residues.

The CDR3 loop reads CARGPGGISGANVLTF. CDR3 sequence (DNA): TGTGCCAGGGGGCCAGGGGGCATCTCTGGGGCCAACGTCCTGACTTTC. V is TRBV30 and J is TRBJ2-6; 8 bases are shared with TRBD1. Germline V gene sequence: CDR1 GTSNPN, CDR2 SVGIG (reference sequence). The CDR3 totals 16 residues. Unmatched junction bases numbered 9, after V lost 8 bases and J lost 0 bases.

The chain is built from TRBV11-2 and TRBJ2-6; D might be TRBD1 (6 bases). With 8 bases removed from V and 7 bases from J, the gap between germline ends came to 12 bases. CDR1 SGHAT and CDR2 FQNNGV come from the germline V gene. The CDR3 covers 13 residues. The CDR3: CASYRVRANVLTF. CDR3 sequence (DNA): TGTGCCAGCTACAGGGTCAGAGCCAACGTCCTGACTTTC.

The chain employs TRBV10-1 and TRBJ2-7; D possibly corresponds to TRBD2 (5 bases). This CDR3 is built from 15 residues. Looked up from germline, CDR1 is WNHNN and CDR2 is SYGVQD (reference sequence). The ends were cut back, 5 bases at V and 3 bases at J, with 17 bases in the middle. The CDR3 spells CASSYTSPPNYEQYF. CDR3 bases: TGCGCCAGCAGTTATACTAGTCCACCAAACTACGAGCAGTACTTC.

This clone was seen more than once but under ten times. The J gene is TRBJ1-1, the V gene TRBV27; D not resolved. Trimming stripped 0 bases from V and 9 bases from J, with 8 bases between. Germline V CDR1 and CDR2: MNHEY, SMNVEV (reference sequence). The CDR3 runs to 12 residues. The CDR3 loop is CASSLSGGKAFF. CDR3 DNA sequence: TGTGCCAGCAGTTTATCCGGCGGAAAAGCTTTCTTT.

The gene calls are TRBV7-8 and TRBJ2-7; 8 bases align to TRBD2. There are 15 residues in the CDR3. V shed 1 base, J shed 5 bases, and the junction held 7 bases outside the gene matches. Germline V gene sequence: CDR1 SGHVS, CDR2 FQNEAQ. The CDR3 protein is CASSLGRAGEDEQYF. The CDR3 bases are TGTGCCAGCAGCTTAGGTCGAGCGGGAGAGGACGAGCAGTACTTC.

The chain combines TRBV5-1 with TRBJ1-4; the D is unclear. Germline CDR1 SGHRS, CDR2 YFSETQ. This CDR3 has 13 residues. V gave up 1 base and J gave up 3 bases, with 4 bases separating them. CDR3 in amino acids: CASSLTANEKLFF. The CDR3 DNA follows: TGCGCCAGCAGCTTGACAGCTAATGAAAAACTGTTTTTT.

The gene calls are TRBV9 and TRBJ1-3; D may be TRBD1 (6 bases). CDR1 is SGDLS, CDR2 YYNGEE, per germline. The CDR3 has 15 amino acids. The V end lost 4 bases, the J end lost 0 bases, and 11 bases lay between the germline ends. CDR3 coding DNA: TGTGCCAGCAGCCGGACAGACAGCTCTGGAAACACCATATATTTT. Translation: CASSRTDSSGNTIYF. The whole variable domain, remainder taken from reference TRBV9 and TRBJ1-3, is DSGVTQTPKHLITATGQRVTLRCSPRSGDLSVYWYQQSLDQGLQFLIQYYNGEERAKGNILERFSAQQFPDLHSELNLSSLELGDSALYFCASSRTDSSGNTIYFGEGSWLTVV.

The J gene is TRBJ2-7, the V gene TRBV23-1, with D maybe TRBD1 (6 bases). TRBV23-1 is placed among ORFs of uncertain function. The CDR3 is 16 amino acids. The ends were cut back, 0 bases at V and 2 bases at J, with 14 bases in the middle. CDR3 DNA sequence: TGCGCCAGCAGTCAATCGGATGCAGGGGAAACCTACGAGCAGTACTTC. Translation gives CASSQSDAGETYEQYF.

V and J are TRBV5-1 and TRBJ2-2, with 11 bases lining up with TRBD2. CDR3 length: 15 amino acids. The junction had 2 bases not matched to a gene; V was cut back by 1 base and J by 6 bases. The germline V gene encodes CDR1 SGHRS and CDR2 YFSETQ. The CDR3 is CASSLTSGSSGELFF. In DNA form, the CDR3 reads TGCGCCAGCAGCTTGACTAGCGGGAGTTCCGGGGAGCTGTTTTTT.

A note on this clone: The germline gene is not matched at one end of the junction; a read error may be the cause. This rearrangement joins TRBV7-9 to TRBJ2-7; tentatively, D is TRBD1 (5 bases). Germline loops: CDR1 SEHNR, CDR2 FQNEAQ (reference sequence). This CDR3 has 15 amino acids. For the CDR3, the DNA is TGTACCAGCAGCTTAGGGGCAGCCCGGATCTACGAGCAGTACTTC. Its translation: CTSSLGAARIYEQYF.

The chain couples TRBV28 to TRBJ1-2, with TRBD1 identical over 9 bases. J gave up 4 bases and V 5 bases, and 2 bases lay outside the gene matches. This CDR3 has 13 amino acids. CDR1 is MDHEN and CDR2 is SYDVKM in the germline V gene. CDR3 loop: CASSAGQGYGYTF. CDR3 sequence (DNA): TGTGCCAGCAGTGCGGGACAGGGCTATGGCTACACCTTC.

This clone was picked up a small number of times. The rearrangement joins TRBV7-2 to TRBJ1-5, with D maybe TRBD1 (5 bases). CDR1 is SGHTA and CDR2 is FQGNSA in the germline V gene. The length of the CDR3 is 13 residues. In DNA, the CDR3 is TGTACGTCAGGGTTTGGCACGAATCAGCCCCAGCATTTT. Translating gives CTSGFGTNQPQHF.

The V gene is TRBV7-2, the J gene TRBJ1-1; a possible D gene is TRBD1 (5 bases). CDR3 length equals 13 residues. Looked up from germline, CDR1 is SGHTA and CDR2 is FQGNSA. Trimming shortened V by 6 bases and J by 4 bases, and 12 bases separated the two germline ends. The DNA of the CDR3 is TGTGCCAGCAGATCGGGGGGGTCCACTGAAGCTTTCTTT. Its protein is CASRSGGSTEAFF.

This sequence joins TRBV7-2 and TRBJ2-5; tentative D call: TRBD2 (7 bases). There are 16 residues in the CDR3. Germline CDR1 is SGHTA and CDR2 is FQGNSA. V lost 0 bases, J lost 6 bases, and 17 bases lay in between. The DNA of the CDR3 is TGTGCCAGCAGCTTAGCGGGGGGGCGTTTTAGGAAGACCCAGTACTTC. It specifies CASSLAGGRFRKTQYF.